The clone carrying this TCR beta chain has more than one count but fewer than ten. The sample has other DNA sequences that encode this CDR3 too. V was cut by 5 bases and J by 1 base, with 8 bases left in between. This CDR3 region has 13 residues. Germline V gene sequence: CDR1 SEHNR, CDR2 FQNEAQ (reference sequence). The record originates from a study of blood T cell repertoires in COVID-19. Overall study: Sample material is recorded as cDNA or gDNA derived from T cells, B-cell-depleted T cells, or PBMCs.

The method was immunoSEQ multiplex PCR; TCRdb's version includes in-frame clones alone and lacks a portion of them. The sample carries about 360,000 clones, 70% to 90% recorded once. Source material: peripheral blood. The V and J genes are TRBV7-9 and TRBJ1-1; no clear D gene. This receptor was taken from a woman aged 60 to 75 with COVID-19, enrolled during active disease. CDR3: CASSRTGNTEAFF. The CDR3 DNA follows: TGTGCCAGCAGCCGGACTGGGAACACTGAAGCTTTCTTT.